This is a list of T cell receptor beta chains from one sample in a study of neoadjuvant nivolumab and ipilimumab in lung cancer. This table comes from immunoSEQ multiplex PCR, and its TCRdb copy is limited to in-frame clones, with some not included. The sample consists of 7,500 to 9,000 clones, 84% of them appearing once. The sample in question was tumor tissue, obtained after neoadjuvant nivolumab, alone or with ipilimumab, at or shortly before surgery. The source is an adult with non-small cell lung cancer. The CDR3 runs from the conserved cysteine through the conserved F or W. D genes are given only for firm matches. Some rows have no size entry. The others give once, few or many, or a class for an expanded clone.

j_call | v_call | d_call | clone_size | cdr3_nt | cdr3_aa
TRBJ1-1 | TRBV6-1 | . | . | TGTGCCAGCAGGCTTCAGCCGAACACTGAAGCTTTCTTT | CASRLQPNTEAFF
TRBJ1-2 | TRBV7-9 | . | . | TGTGCCAGCAGCTCCACCGGGAGGGGTACCTTTGGCTACACCTTC | CASSSTGRGTFGYTF
TRBJ2-4 | TRBV5-1 | TRBD2 | . | TGCGCCAGCAGCTCAGCGGGAACGAACATTCAGTACTTC | CASSSAGTNIQYF
TRBJ1-5 | TRBV6-1 | TRBD1 | . | TGTGCCAGCAGTGTGGGACAGGGACATCAGCCCCAGCATTTT | CASSVGQGHQPQHF
TRBJ2-3 | TRBV11-2 | . | few | TGTGCCAGCAGCCCAAATATGGGTAATGGGGTCACAGATACGCAGTATTTT | CASSPNMGNGVTDTQYF
TRBJ2-7 | TRBV20-1 | . | few | TGCAGTGCTTTGAGGGGGGACGAGCAGTACTTC | CSALRGDEQYF
TRBJ1-2 | TRBV6-5 | . | . | TGTGCCAGCAGTTACGGGGCGGCGGCACGTAGCACTGGCTACACCTTC | CASSYGAAARSTGYTF
TRBJ2-7 | TRBV6-5 | TRBD2 | . | TGTGCCAGCAGGAAACTAGCGGACCTTTACGAGCAGTACTTC | CASRKLADLYEQYF
TRBJ1-4 | TRBV7-7 | . | once | TGTGCCAGCCGGGTTGGGCTTAATGAAAAACTGTTTTTT | CASRVGLNEKLFF
TRBJ2-1 | TRBV9 | . | . | TGTGCCAGCAGCCGAGATGGGGGCGGCTACAATGAGCAGTTCTTC | CASSRDGGGYNEQFF
TRBJ2-5 | TRBV2 | . | . | TGTGCCAGCGTGAGGACCCGAGGGGAGACCCAGTACTTC | CASVRTRGETQYF